This TCR beta chain was retrieved from a study of shared clonotypes between healthy human individuals. Each replicate PCR on the sorted subsets used 150 to 200 ng DNA (around 30,000 T cell genomes). Clones were read by immunoSEQ multiplex PCR, and TCRdb kept only the in-frame ones, dropping some. Of about 530,000 clones listed, about 96% are singletons. Study-wide points: Compared with clonotypes that all four donors shared, non-shared clonotypes had lower generation probabilities. Among donors, the sharing of clonotypes was expected to be influenced by sequencing depth.

Naive CD4+ cells were CD45RA-selected; the remaining cells were memory. As concerns this clone: No antigen is known for it.

V gave up 5 bases and J gave up 11 bases; unmatched junction bases: 7. CDR1 and CDR2 (germline): MNHEY, SMNVEV (reference sequence). CDR3 length: 13 residues. The rearrangement joins TRBV27 to TRBJ2-5, with 11 bases identical to TRBD2. Sequencing input: naive CD4+ T cells sorted from blood. Subset: CD45RA+ positively selected. The receptor comes from a woman in her twenties or thirties in good health. CDR3 DNA: TGTGCCAGCAGTCTTAGCGGGAGGGGTGAGCAGTACTTC. It specifies CASSLSGRGEQYF.